The 13 T cell receptor beta chains presented below share a single source sample, sequenced in a study of CD8 T cells in ankylosing spondylitis. Study findings and constraints: A TCR beta motif of about 8 highly homologous variants seemed to mark ankylosing spondylitis blood.

Their specific antigens are unknown. TCRdb re-derived calls from the 5' RACE reads in MiXCR, one entry per CDR3 protein. Altogether fewer than 250,000 distinct CDR3 sequences are present, around 16% being singletons, with the ten largest covering approximately 40%. Sequenced: blood, either unsorted or a sorted T cell fraction (not recorded which). These receptors originate from a male donor with ankylosing spondylitis.

This clonotype was observed a few times. This chain joins TRBV4-2 and TRBJ2-1; tentatively, D is TRBD1 (5 bases). Trimming took 6 bases from V and 0 from J, leaving 12 bases between them. This CDR3 is 15 amino acids long. Germline loops: CDR1 LGHNA, CDR2 YNFKEQ. This CDR3 reads CASSPDMSSYNEQFF. The CDR3 DNA sequence: TGTGCCAGCAGTCCGGACATGAGCTCCTACAATGAGCAGTTCTTC.

CDR3 DNA: TGTGCCAGCAGCCAGGACAGTGCCTCACCCCTCCACTTT. Its protein is CASSQDSASPLHF. V and J are TRBV7-9 and TRBJ1-6; possible D gene TRBD1, 6 bases. The CDR3 totals 13 residues. CDR1 SEHNR and CDR2 FQNEAQ come from the germline V gene (reference sequence). V lost 5 bases and J lost 10, with 12 bases in between.

This clonotype was detected a few times. The chain joins TRBV9 to TRBJ2-1; 7 bases match TRBD2. CDR3 size: 13 residues. The germline V gene has CDR1 SGDLS and CDR2 YYNGEE. Losses at the gene ends were 2 bases for V and 8 bases for J; bases not matched to a gene: 4. In DNA, the CDR3 is TGTGCCAGCAGCGTTTCTAGCGGCGATGAGCAGTTCTTC. This sequence encodes CASSVSSGDEQFF.

This clonotype came up a few times. The chain recombines TRBV7-9 with TRBJ2-7; tentatively, D is TRBD2 (5 bases). Germline V gene sequence: CDR1 SEHNR, CDR2 FQNEAQ (reference sequence). The CDR3 is 17 amino acids. V lost 5 bases, J lost 1 base, and 21 bases lay in between. In nucleotides, the CDR3 is TGTGCCAGCAGCCAACGTTCGGGATTCTTAGGGTCCTACGAGCAGTACTTC. It is translated as CASSQRSGFLGSYEQYF.

This clonotype was observed a few times. V usage is TRBV29-1 and J usage is TRBJ2-1; 8 bases align to TRBD2. V was pared by 7 bases and J by 3 bases, with 5 bases of the junction left unmatched. CDR3 length: 13 amino acids. Germline V gene lookup returns CDR1 SQVTM and CDR2 ANQGSEA. The CDR3 bases are TGCAGCGCTGGGACTAGTTACTACAATGAGCAGTTCTTC. Its protein is CSAGTSYYNEQFF.

The J gene is TRBJ2-7, the V gene TRBV29-1; 7 bases fit TRBD1. V lost 2 bases and J lost 2; bases outside the gene matches: 9. The CDR3 has 15 amino acids. Germline CDR1 and CDR2: SQVTM and ANQGSEA. CDR3 sequence: CSVELQDRTTYEQYF. CDR3 bases: TGCAGCGTTGAATTGCAGGACAGGACGACCTACGAGCAGTACTTC.

The chain recombines TRBV6-2 or TRBV6-3 with TRBJ2-3; D remains ambiguous. The V end was cut by 0 bases, the J end by 4 bases, with 14 bases between. CDR3 length equals 16 residues. CDR1 and CDR2 from the germline V gene are MNHEY and SVGEGT. CDR3 amino acids: CASSYSSDSPPDTQYF. CDR3 nucleotides: TGTGCCAGCAGTTACTCCAGCGATTCGCCCCCAGATACGCAGTATTTT.

The V gene is TRBV4-1, the J gene TRBJ2-1, with a possible D match to TRBD1 (6 bases). Germline loops: CDR1 MGHRA, CDR2 YSYEKL. This CDR3 is 16 amino acids long. The V gene lost 4 bases and the J gene lost 0 bases, with 13 bases spanning the gap. The CDR3 sequence: CASSPQGQSSYNEQFF. CDR3 coding DNA: TGCGCCAGCAGCCCCCAAGGACAGAGCTCCTACAATGAGCAGTTCTTC.

The chain links TRBV5-4 to TRBJ2-5; 9 bases agree with TRBD1. Germline-derived CDR1 and CDR2 are SGHNT and YYREEE (reference sequence). The CDR3 loop spans 16 amino acids. The V segment lost 2 bases and the J segment 6 bases; nucleotides outside the gene matches: 11. The CDR3 spells CASSFSRDRVFQTQYF. DNA of the CDR3: TGTGCCAGCAGCTTTTCCCGGGACAGGGTTTTTCAGACCCAGTACTTC.

This clonotype was seen a few times. The chain recombines TRBV12-3 or TRBV12-4 with TRBJ1-6; D is uncertain. Trimming cost V 5 bases and J 7 bases, with 15 bases left between them. The CDR3 totals 15 residues. The CDR3 DNA follows: TGTGCCAGCAGTCCGAAAGGGTCAGTAAATTCACCCCTCCACTTT. Protein: CASSPKGSVNSPLHF.

The V and J genes are TRBV29-1 and TRBJ2-1, with 7 bases lining up with TRBD1. CDR1 is SQVTM and CDR2 is ANQGSEA in the germline V gene. J was trimmed by 2 bases and V by 2 bases; bases with no gene match: 9. The CDR3 runs to 16 residues. The CDR3, as DNA: TGCAGCGTTGAAATATACGACAGGGTTGCCTACAATGAGCAGTTCTTC. This gives the protein CSVEIYDRVAYNEQFF.

The gene calls are TRBV27 and TRBJ1-2; 7 nucleotides match TRBD1. The V and J ends lost 1 base and 4 bases, in that order; junction bases with no gene match: 6. The CDR3 sequence is 15 residues long. Germline CDR1 is MNHEY and CDR2 is SMNVEV (reference sequence). DNA of the CDR3: TGTGCCAGCAGTTTATGGGGGACAGATCTCTATGGCTACACCTTC. Its protein product is CASSLWGTDLYGYTF.

Relative to its sample, this clonotype is medium-sized. CDR3: CASSTSGKGTYEQYF. As DNA, the CDR3 is TGTGCCAGCAGTACCAGTGGGAAAGGAACCTACGAGCAGTACTTC. The rearrangement uses TRBV28 and TRBJ2-7; D remains ambiguous. Germline V lookup: CDR1 MDHEN, CDR2 SYDVKM. CDR3 length: 15 amino acids. Trimming cost V 5 bases and J 2 bases, with 16 bases left between them.